The clone carrying this TCR beta chain was observed at least ten times. This sample was taken from a study of regulatory T cells in long-lasting Graves disease. CDR3 regions were amplified by Arm-PCR using iRepertoire HTBI primers to build TCR beta libraries. In TCRdb, the multiplex PCR reads were re-called with MiXCR into one record per CDR3 protein. The sample contains 400,000 to 500,000 distinct CDR3 sequences, roughly 17% of which appear only once. Indicated time point: newly diagnosed GD, antithyroid drugs for less than 3 months. The TCR library was prepared using RNA isolated from PBMCs. The data were also submitted as part of a second study, on T cells in Graves' hyperthyroidism and ophthalmopathy.

The clonotype comes from a woman aged 25-40 years with Graves disease. Sequences were derived from peripheral blood mononuclear cells (PBMCs), sampled at new diagnosis, from a patient treated with antithyroid drugs.

This CDR3 is CASSPAPETGAFF. CDR3 DNA: TGTGCCAGCTCACCAGCGCCGGAAACGGGGGCTTTCTTT. The rearrangement joins TRBV18 to TRBJ1-1; no reliable D call. Germline lookup yields CDR1 KGHSH and CDR2 LQKENI. The ends were cut back, 2 bases at V and 11 bases at J, with 15 bases in the middle. The CDR3 runs to 13 residues.